This passage covers 24 T cell receptor beta chains from one sample sequenced in a study of Graves' ophthalmopathy and Graves' hyperthyroidism. The authors amplified TCR beta CDR3 regions, and they did so from RNA transcripts for repertoire sequencing. An initial RT-PCR round employing HTBI primers preceded a second-round multiplex PCR. TCRdb fed the multiplex PCR reads into MiXCR, producing one record per CDR3 protein. The sample holds roughly 1.1 million distinct CDR3 sequences; about two fifths are singletons and the top ten take roughly 10%. The sequencing input was peripheral blood or thyroid tissue (not recorded which). All receptors come from an adult man with Graves' hyperthyroidism.

This chain connects TRBV27 to TRBJ1-2; weak D call: TRBD1 (6 bases). Trimming shortened V by 1 base and J by 6 bases, and 9 bases separated the two germline ends. Per germline, CDR1 MNHEY and CDR2 SMNVEV (reference sequence). This CDR3 is built from 13 residues. CDR3 sequence: CASSLYTGNGYTF. The CDR3 DNA sequence: TGTGCCAGCAGTTTATACACAGGGAATGGCTACACCTTC.

This sequence joins TRBV7-9 and TRBJ1-6, with 9 bases that match TRBD1. The junction had 12 bases not matched to a gene; V was cut back by 5 bases and J by 10 bases. This CDR3 spans 16 amino acids. Germline V gives CDR1 SEHNR, CDR2 FQNEAQ (reference sequence). DNA of the CDR3: TGTGCCAGCAGCATCCCCGGGACAGGGTCACAATCACCCCTCCACTTT. As protein: CASSIPGTGSQSPLHF.

As to this clonotype: A single base separates this from a much larger clone, so it may be a read error. The CDR3 DNA reads as TGTGCCAGCAGCGAAACAGGGATGCAGCAGTACTTC. Its protein product is CASSETGMQQYF. The V gene is TRBV11-2, the J gene TRBJ2-7; a possible D gene is TRBD1 (6 bases). The CDR3 is 12 residues long. Looked up from germline, CDR1 is SGHAT and CDR2 is FQNNGV. V lost 5 bases, J lost 8 bases, and 13 bases lay in between.

In its sample, this clonotype was seen many times. The gene calls are TRBV29-1 and TRBJ1-2; no firm D call. With 5 bases removed from V and 4 bases from J, the gap between germline ends came to 20 bases. In germline, CDR1 is SQVTM, CDR2 ANQGSEA. The CDR3 consists of 15 residues. The CDR3, as DNA: TGCAGCGTTCCTGAGACGTACTCTCGTGGCTATGGCTACACCTTC. Translation gives CSVPETYSRGYGYTF.

The chain has TRBV25-1 and TRBJ1-5; 7 nucleotides align to TRBD1. The ends lost 5 bases at V and 5 bases at J; junction bases unmatched: 15. The CDR3 is made up of 17 amino acids. Germline-derived CDR1 and CDR2 are MGHDK and SYGVNS. The CDR3 protein is CASSFRQGGGLHQPQHF. The DNA for the CDR3 is TGTGCCAGCAGTTTCAGACAGGGTGGTGGGTTGCATCAGCCCCAGCATTTT.

The chain's CDR3 is CASRSPAGSSYEQYF. The DNA of the CDR3 is TGTGCCAGCCGTAGTCCAGCGGGTAGCTCCTACGAGCAGTACTTC. The gene calls are TRBV10-3 and TRBJ2-7; the D gene is possibly TRBD2 (6 bases). CDR1 ENHRY and CDR2 SYGVKD come from the germline V gene. V lost 10 bases and J lost 0, with 19 bases in between. The CDR3 runs to 15 residues.

In this sample, this clonotype turned up a few times. The chain has TRBV30 and TRBJ1-5, with D uncertain. The CDR3 is made up of 11 amino acids. Trimming took 5 bases from V and 3 from J, leaving 5 bases between them. The V gene's germline CDR1 is GTSNPN and CDR2 SVGIG (reference sequence). The CDR3 region is CAWGDNQPQHF. As DNA, the CDR3 is TGTGCCTGGGGCGACAATCAGCCCCAGCATTTT.

Notes on this clonotype: One end of the junction is discordant with germline, which a read error may explain. J is TRBJ1-6 and V is TRBV7-9; the D gene is possibly TRBD1 (5 bases). Germline loops: CDR1 SEHNR, CDR2 FQNEAQ (reference sequence). This CDR3 comprises 13 residues. DNA of the CDR3: TGTGCCGGCAGCCCCGGAAGGGACTCACCCCTCCACTTT. The encoded protein is CAGSPGRDSPLHF.

This clonotype has a count of ten or more. The chain employs TRBV7-6 and TRBJ2-5, with TRBD2 matching 12 bases. V lost 4 bases to trimming and J lost 3 bases; unmatched junction nucleotides: 9. The CDR3 is made up of 17 amino acids. CDR1 and CDR2 from the germline V gene are SGHVS and FNYEAQ. CDR3 loop: CASSSSATSGSEETQYF. The CDR3 bases are TGTGCCAGCAGCTCGTCAGCGACTAGCGGGAGTGAAGAGACCCAGTACTTC.

This clonotype has ten or more counts. V is TRBV5-6 and J is TRBJ1-6; 9 positions match TRBD1. CDR3 length: 14 amino acids. With 4 bases clipped from V and 9 bases from J, the junction kept 5 bases outside the gene matches. CDR1 and CDR2 from the germline V gene are SGHDT and YYEEEE. This CDR3 reads CASSQDRGISPLHF. The CDR3 bases are TGTGCCAGCAGCCAAGACAGGGGGATTTCACCCCTCCACTTT.

This chain links TRBV15 with TRBJ1-6, with 11 bases aligning to TRBD1. Losses at the gene ends were 3 bases for V and 10 bases for J; bases not matched to a gene: 8. The germline gives CDR1 LNHNV, CDR2 YYDKDF (reference sequence). The CDR3 has 16 amino acids. This CDR3 reads CATSSTGQGAYSPLHF. The CDR3 region has the DNA TGTGCCACCAGCAGCACAGGACAGGGGGCCTACTCACCCCTCCACTTT.

V and J are TRBV7-9 and TRBJ1-2, with 9 bases that match TRBD1. CDR3 length: 19 amino acids. Trimming at V came to 6 bases and at J to 2 bases, leaving 19 bases not matched to a gene. Germline V gene sequence: CDR1 SEHNR, CDR2 FQNEAQ (reference sequence). CDR3 bases: TGTGCCAGCAGTTTTAGAGGAACCGGGACAGGGCGGACCAACTATGGCTACACCTTC. It specifies CASSFRGTGTGRTNYGYTF.

The V call is TRBV2, the J call TRBJ1-2; D gene uncertain. The CDR3 consists of 13 residues. Trimming cost V 8 bases and J 2 bases, with 12 bases left between them. In germline, CDR1 is SNHLY, CDR2 FYNNEI. CDR3: CASRGQQNYGYTF. The DNA for the CDR3 is TGTGCCAGCCGGGGTCAGCAAAACTATGGCTACACCTTC.

This clonotype showed up many times. V gene TRBV7-2 combines with J gene TRBJ2-2, with D unresolved. CDR1 and CDR2 from the germline V gene are SGHTA and FQGNSA. This CDR3 has 15 amino acids. V lost 5 bases and J 6 bases, leaving 16 bases between the germline ends. Written as DNA, the CDR3 is TGTGCCAGCAGCCCAACGCATAGTATCCCCGGGGAGCTGTTTTTT. It is translated as CASSPTHSIPGELFF. Full variable domain (outside the CDR3, taken from reference TRBV7-2 and TRBJ2-2): GAGVSQSPSNKVTEKGKDVELRCDPISGHTALYWYRQSLGQGLEFLIYFQGNSAPDKSGLPSDRFSAERTGGSVSTLTIQRTQQEDSAVYLCASSPTHSIPGELFFGEGSRLTVL.

The V call is TRBV7-9, the J call TRBJ2-5, with a weak D call TRBD1 (6 bases). Germline V lookup: CDR1 SEHNR, CDR2 FQNEAQ (reference sequence). CDR3 length: 13 amino acids. V lost 5 bases and J 5 bases, leaving 12 bases between the germline ends. This CDR3 reads CASSRDTSETQYF. In nucleotides, the CDR3 is TGTGCCAGCAGCCGGGACACCTCGGAGACCCAGTACTTC.

This clonotype showed up many times. The chain employs TRBV12-3 or TRBV12-4 and TRBJ2-7; D is possibly TRBD1 (5 bases). This CDR3 is built from 14 residues. Trimming removed 6 bases at V and 1 base at J, with 13 bases between. The CDR3 DNA reads as TGTGCCAGCAGGGACGCAGGGTATTCCTACGAGCAGTACTTC. It is translated as CASRDAGYSYEQYF.

This clonotype was picked up many times. This may be a read error: a much more frequent sequence differs by one nucleotide. The chain employs TRBV6-5 and TRBJ1-2; no reliable D call. CDR3 length: 11 residues. Between the trimmed V and J ends, which lost 6 bases and 2 bases, there was a span of 4 bases. Germline CDR1 MNHEY, CDR2 SVGAGI. The DNA for the CDR3 is TGTGCCAGCAGAAAGAACTATGGCTACACCTTC. Translation gives CASRKNYGYTF.

Of note for this clonotype: This likely comes from a read error, as the CDR3 has no conserved phenylalanine or tryptophan at its end. It is unclear where the CDR3 begins or ends on the DNA, so no DNA is shown, and the CDR3 is as TCRdb lists it. The V gene is TRBV12-3 or TRBV12-4, the J gene TRBJ2-6. The CDR3 is 11 amino acids in total, end residues counted. The CDR3 sequence: CASSPRKRTNT.

This clonotype was found once. The gene calls are TRBV18 and TRBJ2-5; 11 positions agree with TRBD1. Gene TRBJ2-7 matches the end of the DNA better, so the J call may be wrong. The germline V gene has CDR1 KGHSH and CDR2 LQKENI. There are 15 residues in the CDR3. CDR3 in amino acids: CASSRGQGAIHEQYF. The CDR3 DNA follows: TGTGCCAGCTCTCGTGGACAGGGGGCGATCCACGAGCAGTACTTC.

J is TRBJ1-2 and V is TRBV6-5; TRBD1 is a possible D gene (5 bases). Looked up from germline, CDR1 is MNHEY and CDR2 is SVGAGI. Trimming shortened V by 8 bases and J by 5 bases, and 15 bases separated the two germline ends. This CDR3 is built from 13 residues. CDR3 sequence: CASARGRYYGYTF. The CDR3 DNA sequence: TGTGCCAGCGCAAGGGGACGGTATTATGGCTACACCTTC.

A note on this clonotype: A clone one base away is much larger, so this may be a read error. V usage is TRBV7-6 and J usage is TRBJ2-7, with D uncertain. This CDR3 comprises 15 residues. In germline, CDR1 is SGHVS, CDR2 FNYEAQ. The CDR3 bases are TGTGCCAGCAGCTTGGTTGGTAGGAGCTCCTACGAGAAGTACTTC. It translates to CASSLVGRSSYEKYF.

This clonotype has a count of ten or more. The chain joins TRBV7-8 to TRBJ2-7; 14 nucleotides match TRBD2. Losses at the gene ends were 5 bases for V and 5 bases for J; bases not matched to a gene: 8. CDR1 is SGHVS and CDR2 is FQNEAQ in the germline V gene. The CDR3 has 16 residues. CDR3: CASSPNAGLAGDEQYF. The CDR3 coding sequence is TGTGCCAGCAGCCCTAACGCGGGACTAGCGGGGGACGAGCAGTACTTC.

Concerning this clonotype: This may stem from a read error, because a much larger clone lies one nucleotide away. The V gene is TRBV11-2, the J gene TRBJ2-2, with D perhaps being TRBD1 or TRBD2 (5 bases each). V was shortened by 8 bases and J by 1 base, with 5 bases between the two germline ends. The CDR3 totals 12 residues. Germline loops: CDR1 SGHAT, CDR2 FQNNGV. The CDR3 sequence is CASGGNTGELFF. The CDR3 DNA sequence: TGTGCCAGCGGGGGGAACACCGGGGAGCTGTTTTTT.

This clonotype was counted ten times or more. The rearrangement uses TRBV9 and TRBJ2-5; 7 nucleotides line up with TRBD2. V shed 5 bases, J shed 4 bases, and the junction held 11 bases outside the gene matches. This CDR3 is 15 amino acids long. Germline values: CDR1 SGDLS, CDR2 YYNGEE. CDR3 protein: CASSSWEGGGETQYF. For the CDR3, the DNA is TGTGCCAGCAGTTCGTGGGAGGGAGGCGGAGAGACCCAGTACTTC.